What follows describes a single T cell receptor (beta chain). Its antigen target is currently unknown. Nothing much larger sits one base from this clone, and base qualities are not available. This specimen comes from a study of blood T cells in healthy people across ages (dated by TCRdb to 2014 to 2015). Context from the whole study: In model experiments, roughly one uniquely barcoded TCR beta cDNA molecule per two T cells was captured by template switching. The study measured age-related changes in TCR beta repertoire diversity using deep sequencing normalized with unique cDNA molecular identifiers. The donors were divided into four age groups: young (average around 16 years), middle-aged (over 35), aged (around 67) and long-lived (roughly 82). To avoid experimental bias, donors of different ages were randomly spread across the sequencing lanes. Using the same blood draw, the study looked at two additional independent replicas of 1 million unique cDNA reads for two donors, one aged 18 to 30 and the other aged 80 or older. Paper-wide results and their limitations: Compared with the aged group, more naive CD4+ T cells, fewer expanded clones and increased TCR diversity were shown by the long-lived group, suggesting age selection. Observed TCR beta diversity per million T cells fell roughly linearly with age, and a significant reduction was already apparent by age roughly 40. The percentage of naive T cells measured by flow cytometry correlated strongly with observed TCR beta diversity. Because profiling used bulk unsorted PBMCs, naive and antigen-experienced compartments could not be compared conclusively. Because the CMV infection status of the donors was unknown, age-related changes in expanded clonotypes may potentially have been confounded. Total diversity estimates from one million sequenced T cells were considered lower bounds and underestimates.

The library was built by means of 5' RACE. Sequencing took place on an Illumina HiSeq 2500. A second PCR of roughly 6 to 12 cycles was performed with a sample-barcoded 5' primer and a J-beta primer mix. Each TCR beta cDNA molecule received a unique molecular identifier from a template-switch 5' adaptor carrying 12 random nucleotides. Each sample yielded at least 2.5 million CDR3-containing paired-end reads. The Mint cDNA synthesis kit, primed by a TRBC-specific oligonucleotide, was used to synthesize first-strand cDNA from all RNA. Following uracil-DNA glycosylase treatment, a first 18-cycle PCR with universal primers M1SS and BC2_uni_R was performed on all cDNA. The authors processed their data as follows. For normalization, 1 million high-quality reads were randomly selected from each sample, with every read carrying a distinct molecular identifier. Instead of being binned into consensus sequences, reads with shared molecular identifiers were discarded. CDR3 identification, clonotype clustering and error correction used MiTCR with a Q25 quality threshold and the strictest error-elimination algorithm. A nonparametric unseen species model with Euler transformation was used to estimate lower-bound total TCR beta diversity. TCRdb applied fastp at Q25 and MiXCR to the public reads, then kept only in-frame beta chains. All rows with the same CDR3 protein become a single entry with the most common DNA and genes. It is TCRdb's table, rather than the study itself, that gives the V and J calls and clone size. In all, the sample holds about 830,000 distinct CDR3 sequences, and 58% of those were seen once. The ten largest make up around 22% of the sample.

Donors were approximately 42 systemically healthy Caucasian individuals from Russia aged 6 to 90 years. Approximately 9 milliliters of peripheral blood were collected from each donor into EDTA-treated Vacutainer tubes. Ficoll-Paque density-gradient centrifugation was used to isolate PBMCs, with at least 7 million obtained per sample. Total RNA was extracted from PBMCs with Trizol reagent, with at least 5.5 micrograms obtained per sample. Naive CD45RAhigh/CD27high T cell percentages were measured by flow cytometry on a PBMC aliquot from every donor. Trimming takes 6 bases off V and 2 bases off J; junction bases not matched to a gene: 14. The CDR3, from cysteine to phenylalanine, totals 17 residues. Only the CDR3 portion is preserved as DNA: 51 bases, with reading frame beginning at the first base.

The rearranged chain carries TRBV12-3 or TRBV12-4 and TRBJ2-7, with 9 junctional bases fitting TRBD2. The receptor was isolated from a man in his thirties or forties in good health. Specimen: blood. The sequenced DNA: TGTGCCAGCAGCTACCCGGGGGTAGCGGGGGCCGCCTACGAGCAGTACTTC. This sequence encodes CASSYPGVAGAAYEQYF.